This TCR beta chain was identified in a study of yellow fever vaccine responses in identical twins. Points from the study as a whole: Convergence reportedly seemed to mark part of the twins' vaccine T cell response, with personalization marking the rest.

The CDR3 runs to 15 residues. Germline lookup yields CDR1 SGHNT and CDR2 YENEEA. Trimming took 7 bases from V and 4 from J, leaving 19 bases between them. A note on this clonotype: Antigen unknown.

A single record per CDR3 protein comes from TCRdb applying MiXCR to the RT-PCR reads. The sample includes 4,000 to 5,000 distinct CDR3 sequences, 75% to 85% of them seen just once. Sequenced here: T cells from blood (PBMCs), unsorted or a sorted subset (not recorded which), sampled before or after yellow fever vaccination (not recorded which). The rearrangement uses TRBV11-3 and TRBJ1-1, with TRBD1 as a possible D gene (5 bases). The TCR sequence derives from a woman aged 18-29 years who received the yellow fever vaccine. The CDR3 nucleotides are TGTGCCAGCACCTGGAACCGGGGGGAAGGCACTGAAGCTTTCTTT. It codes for CASTWNRGEGTEAFF.